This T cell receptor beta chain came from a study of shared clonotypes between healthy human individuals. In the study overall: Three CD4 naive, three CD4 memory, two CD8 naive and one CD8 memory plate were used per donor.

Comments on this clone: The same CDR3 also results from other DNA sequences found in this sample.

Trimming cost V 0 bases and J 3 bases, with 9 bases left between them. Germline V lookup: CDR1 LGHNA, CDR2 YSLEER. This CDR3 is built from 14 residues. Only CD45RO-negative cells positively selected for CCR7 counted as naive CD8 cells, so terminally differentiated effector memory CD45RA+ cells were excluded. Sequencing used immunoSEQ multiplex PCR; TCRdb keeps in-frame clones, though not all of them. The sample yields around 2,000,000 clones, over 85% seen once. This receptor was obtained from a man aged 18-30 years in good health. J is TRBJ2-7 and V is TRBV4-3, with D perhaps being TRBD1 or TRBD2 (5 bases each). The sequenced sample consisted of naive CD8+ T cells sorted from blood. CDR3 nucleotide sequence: TGCGCCAGCAGCCAAGATCTTGGGGGCTACGAGCAGTACTTC. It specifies CASSQDLGGYEQYF.